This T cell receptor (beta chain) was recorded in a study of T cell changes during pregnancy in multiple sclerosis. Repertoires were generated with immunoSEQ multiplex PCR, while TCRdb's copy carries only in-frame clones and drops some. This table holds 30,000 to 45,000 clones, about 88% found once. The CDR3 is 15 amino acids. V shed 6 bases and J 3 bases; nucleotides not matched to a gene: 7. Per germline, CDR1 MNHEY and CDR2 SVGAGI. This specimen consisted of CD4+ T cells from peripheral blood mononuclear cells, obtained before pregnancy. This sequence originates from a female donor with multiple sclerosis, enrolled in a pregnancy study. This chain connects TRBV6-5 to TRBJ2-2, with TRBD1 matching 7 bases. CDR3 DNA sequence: TGTGCCAGCAGCTCCGGGACAGTGGACACCGGGGAGCTGTTTTTT. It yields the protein CASSSGTVDTGELFF.